This T cell receptor (beta chain) comes out of a study of T-cell memory formation after mild COVID-19 (dated by TCRdb to the early 2020s). The study in broad terms: TCR sequence clusters from the two donors were largely donor specific. The cohort comprised two young, previously healthy adult volunteers, one female and one male. Longitudinal TCRalpha and TCRbeta repertoire sequencing tracked T-cell clones expanding and contracting after mild COVID-19 in two donors. The study at large found these results: SARS-CoV-2 specificity of the second-wave clones peaking on day 37 was not confirmed. Contracting CD4+ clones appeared mostly in the CM and EM memory subsets, whereas CD8+ clones were enriched in EMRA. From day 15 to 85, contracting clones showed balanced CD4/CD8 phenotypes, whereas a second wave of clones that expanded from day 15 to 37 leaned towards CD4+. The detection of some responding clones in pre-infection memory suggests that pre-existing cross-reactive memory T cells joined the SARS-CoV-2 response. The study covered only a couple of mild cases, and larger cohorts including severe cases with pre-infection samples were considered necessary.

Ficoll-Paque density gradient centrifugation was the method used to isolate PBMCs. CDR1 and CDR2 are read off the germline V gene as MGHRA and YSYEKL. V is pared back by 1 base and J by 5 bases, with 16 bases lying between the germline termini. The CDR3 contains 16 residues, cysteine and phenylalanine counted. The kept DNA is CDR3 alone, 48 bases in frame from the first base. This clonotype showed up just a few times. The target of this receptor is not known. Base qualities were left out, and no much larger clone turns up one base away. The sequencing machine was an Illumina NovaSeq 6000. TCRalpha and TCRbeta cDNA libraries were built by 5'RACE with constant-segment primers, adding sample barcodes and unique molecular identifiers. RNA was extracted from every sample with Trizol reagent. Library amplification was performed in two PCR steps, and a second sample barcode and Illumina TruSeq adapters were introduced in the second step. Sequencing of the libraries was done on an Illumina NovaSeq, producing 2 x 150 bp paired-end reads. The paper's processing steps were these. Demultiplexing of reads and collapsing into UMI-guided consensus sequences were performed with migec v1.2.7. With mixcr v2.1.11, UMI consensuses were aligned to TRA and TRB V and J templates and assembled into clonotypes. A clonotype was counted as expanded or contracted only when both edgeR and NoisET called the clonotype significant, with the noise models trained on biological replicates. edgeR calls used a false discovery rate-adjusted p below 0.01 and a log2 fold-change threshold of 1. As an exploratory analysis of dynamics, PCA with hierarchical clustering was applied to max-normalized trajectories of the 1000 most abundant clonotypes. The CD4 or CD8 phenotype of responding clones was assigned using the separately sequenced CD4+ and CD8+ repertoires. TCRdb handled the public reads itself, with Q25 trimming in fastp and clone calling in MiXCR, and kept productive beta chains. Each record represents a unique CDR3 protein, reported with the most common genes and DNA among its rows. TCRdb's processing, not the authors', yielded these V and J calls. The sample data list some 100,000 distinct CDR3 sequences, and around 10% of these were observed just once. Around 39% of the sample is held by the ten biggest clonotypes.

The sequenced material came from PBMCs or a T cell subset sorted from them (not recorded which). The sequence links TRBV4-1 to TRBJ2-3; TRBD1 is a weak D gene call, 5 bases matching. The sequence was obtained from a young man who had mild COVID-19 (a few samples of this study predate the infection). The sample titles of this study are shuffled in the database, so cell type and time point are left out; the donor was told from shared clones. CDR3 region: CASSQVVRRGIDTQYF. The nucleotide sequence is given as TGCGCCAGCAGCCAAGTCGTACGAAGGGGAATAGATACGCAGTATTTT.